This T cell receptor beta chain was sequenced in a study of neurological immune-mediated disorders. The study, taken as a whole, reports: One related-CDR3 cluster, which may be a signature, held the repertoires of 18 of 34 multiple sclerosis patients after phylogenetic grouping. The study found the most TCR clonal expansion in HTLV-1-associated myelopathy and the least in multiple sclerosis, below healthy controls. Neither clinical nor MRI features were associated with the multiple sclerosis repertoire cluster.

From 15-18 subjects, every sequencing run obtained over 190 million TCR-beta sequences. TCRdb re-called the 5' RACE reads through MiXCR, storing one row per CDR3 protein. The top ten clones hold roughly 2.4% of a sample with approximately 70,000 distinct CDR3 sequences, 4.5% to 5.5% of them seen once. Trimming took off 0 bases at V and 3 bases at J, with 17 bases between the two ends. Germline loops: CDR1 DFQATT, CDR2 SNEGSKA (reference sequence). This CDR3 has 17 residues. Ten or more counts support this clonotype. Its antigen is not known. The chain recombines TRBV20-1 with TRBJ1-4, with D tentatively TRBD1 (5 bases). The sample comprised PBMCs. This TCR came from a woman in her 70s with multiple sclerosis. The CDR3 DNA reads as TGCAGTGCTAGAGATCACAGGACAAAGGCGGCTAATGAAAAACTGTTTTTT. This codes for CSARDHRTKAANEKLFF.